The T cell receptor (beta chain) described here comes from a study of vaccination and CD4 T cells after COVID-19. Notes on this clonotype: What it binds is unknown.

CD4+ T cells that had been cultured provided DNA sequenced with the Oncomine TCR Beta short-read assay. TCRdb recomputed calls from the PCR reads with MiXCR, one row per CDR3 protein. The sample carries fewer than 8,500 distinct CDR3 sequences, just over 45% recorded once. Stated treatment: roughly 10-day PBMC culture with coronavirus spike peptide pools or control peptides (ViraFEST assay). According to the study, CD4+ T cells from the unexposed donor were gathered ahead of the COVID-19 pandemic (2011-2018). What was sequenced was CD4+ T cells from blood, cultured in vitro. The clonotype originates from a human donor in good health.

In DNA form, the CDR3 reads TGCGCCAGCAGCTCGGACAGGGAAGATTCACCCCTCCACTTT. Residues: CASSSDREDSPLHF. V and J are TRBV5-1 and TRBJ1-6; TRBD1 matches 8 bases. Per the germline V gene, CDR1 is SGHRS and CDR2 is YFSETQ. The CDR3 has 14 residues. Unmatched junction bases numbered 4, after V lost 3 bases and J lost 8 bases.